This T cell receptor beta chain was obtained from a study of cytomegalovirus exposure and HLA in healthy donors. Study-wide results and caveats: Presence/absence analyses took donor sequencing depth as roughly uniform. Exclusion as indistinguishable affected some V segments, including TRBV6-2 and TRBV6-3. Per a prior analysis, the majority of TCR beta V segments were productive roughly 87% or roughly 30% of the time.

For this clone: Its target is not known.

The CDR3 is 16 amino acids. V was pared by 3 bases and J by 5 bases, with 13 bases of the junction left unmatched. CDR1 and CDR2 from the germline V gene are SGHRS and YFSETQ. The PCR had 60 Vbeta and 13 Jbeta primers. Data came from immunoSEQ multiplex PCR; TCRdb stores just in-frame clones and leaves some out. The table lists roughly 240,000 clones, roughly 73% of them singletons, with about 0.47% in the top ten. Sequenced sample: PBMCs. This receptor was obtained from a boy younger than 18 in good health and CMV-seronegative. This chain uses TRBV5-1 with TRBJ2-7; 8 bases are a match to TRBD1. Written as DNA, the CDR3 is TGCGCCAGCAGCTGGTCTTTTGACAGGGGTCGGGACGAGCAGTACTTC. This translates into CASSWSFDRGRDEQYF.